The clone carrying this TCR beta chain was seen ten or more times. These data originate in a study of human T cells and chemical hapten exposure. TCRdb redid the calling of the RACE reads with MiXCR, one entry per CDR3 protein. Altogether over 40,000 distinct CDR3 sequences are present, less than 4% being singletons, with the ten largest covering about 7.4%. V lost 3 bases and J lost 0, with 7 bases in between. CDR3 length: 14 residues. Germline V gene lookup returns CDR1 MDHEN and CDR2 SYDVKM. Regarding time point: patch test 2, 6 weeks after DPC sensitization. Treatment denoted: therapeutic diphenylcyclopropenone sensitization with weekly scalp DPC.

The receptor was isolated from a man between 35 and 55 years old with alopecia areata. Some clones in this sample may be carry-over from other donors' samples. The source was whole blood, collected in connection with sensitization to the hapten diphenylcyclopropenone (DPC). The genes are TRBV28 and TRBJ2-3; the D gene is possibly TRBD1 (6 bases). CDR3 DNA sequence: TGTGCCAGCAGTTTGCAGGGGAGCACAGATACGCAGTATTTT. Translated: CASSLQGSTDTQYF.